Below, 16 T cell receptor beta chains from the same sample are listed, as sequenced in a study of blood T cell repertoires in COVID-19. This table comes from immunoSEQ multiplex PCR, and its TCRdb copy is limited to in-frame clones, with some not included. The table records roughly 240,000 clones, 86% of them present only once. Source material: peripheral blood. These receptors all stem from a woman older than 75 with COVID-19, enrolled during active disease.

This clone was recorded a few times. This chain links TRBV6-5 with TRBJ2-7, with D possibly matching TRBD2 (5 bases). Germline loops: CDR1 MNHEY, CDR2 SVGAGI. There are 12 residues in the CDR3. Trimming took off 6 bases at V and 6 bases at J, with 12 bases between the two ends. In DNA form, the CDR3 reads TGTGCCAGCAGCCCGGCCGGAGGCGAGCAGTACGTC. This codes for CASSPAGGEQYV.

The chain joins TRBV28 to TRBJ2-5, with a tentative D call TRBD1 (6 bases). The germline CDR1 and CDR2 sequences are MDHEN and SYDVKM. The V and J ends lost 4 bases and 4 bases respectively, with 16 bases between them. The CDR3 is 15 amino acids. CDR3 region: CASSSPGASGETQYF. The CDR3 DNA reads as TGTGCCAGCAGTTCCCCAGGGGCGAGTGGAGAGACCCAGTACTTC.

The rearrangement uses TRBV6-2 or TRBV6-3 and TRBJ2-3, with a weak D call TRBD2 (5 bases). Germline CDR1 MNHEY, CDR2 SVGEGT. With 4 bases removed from V and 4 bases from J, the gap between germline ends came to 12 bases. The CDR3 consists of 14 residues. The CDR3 is CASSSASSPDTQYF. In nucleotides, the CDR3 is TGTGCCAGCAGTTCGGCTAGCTCACCAGATACGCAGTATTTT.

J is TRBJ2-3 and V is TRBV5-8; 7 positions match TRBD2. After removal of 0 bases from V and 2 bases from J, the junction contained 9 bases not matched to a gene. Germline CDR1 and CDR2: SGHTS and YDEGEE. The CDR3 runs 17 residues. DNA for the CDR3: TGTGCCAGCAGCTTGGAGGGAGCGGGGAGACCCACAGATACGCAGTATTTT. It encodes CASSLEGAGRPTDTQYF.

The chain employs TRBV27 and TRBJ2-1; 8 bases match TRBD2. Germline V CDR1 and CDR2: MNHEY, SMNVEV (reference sequence). The CDR3 extends over 16 amino acids. V shed 5 bases, J shed 0 bases, and the junction held 6 bases outside the gene matches. CDR3 protein: CASSRLGGASYNEQFF. The CDR3, as DNA: TGTGCCAGCAGTCGACTCGGGGGGGCCTCCTACAATGAGCAGTTCTTC.

The chain couples TRBV20-1 to TRBJ1-1, with D possibly matching TRBD1 (5 bases). Germline lookup yields CDR1 DFQATT and CDR2 SNEGSKA (reference sequence). Trimming cost V 3 bases and J 1 base, with 12 bases left between them. This CDR3 has 14 amino acids. The CDR3 loop reads CSASSSGPNTEAFF. CDR3 sequence (DNA): TGCAGTGCTAGTAGTTCAGGGCCGAACACTGAAGCTTTCTTT.

Only a few counts were recorded for this clone. The V call is TRBV10-3, the J call TRBJ1-1; D remains ambiguous. V was clipped by 1 base and J by 0 bases, with 12 bases between them. The CDR3 is made up of 16 amino acids. CDR1 is ENHRY, CDR2 SYGVKD, per germline. The CDR3 region has the DNA TGTGCCATCAGTGAGTACGGGAAGGGCCTGAACACTGAAGCTTTCTTT. Translation: CAISEYGKGLNTEAFF.

This clone came up once. The chain recombines TRBV7-9 with TRBJ1-1, with no clear D. Germline CDR1 reads SEHNR; CDR2 reads FQNEAQ (reference sequence). Trimming shortened V by 5 bases and J by 0 bases, and 7 bases separated the two germline ends. This CDR3 has 13 amino acids. In nucleotides, the CDR3 is TGTGCCAGCAGCCACGGGGTGAACACTGAAGCTTTCTTT. Translating it yields CASSHGVNTEAFF.

The chain employs TRBV7-2 and TRBJ2-1; a possible D gene is TRBD2 (7 bases). Per germline, CDR1 SGHTA and CDR2 FQGNSA. V was cut by 3 bases and J by 6 bases, with 15 bases left in between. The CDR3 spans 15 residues. The CDR3 protein is CASSFLGGGANEQFF. The DNA for the CDR3 is TGTGCCAGCAGCTTCCTTGGAGGGGGGGCCAATGAGCAGTTCTTC.

The chain has TRBV28 and TRBJ1-2; no clear D. Trimming left V 7 bases short and J 5 bases short, with 11 bases between. The CDR3 spans 12 residues. Per germline, CDR1 MDHEN and CDR2 SYDVKM. CDR3 residues: CASTQDWYGYTF. The CDR3 DNA is TGTGCCAGCACCCAGGATTGGTATGGCTACACCTTC.

This sequence joins TRBV7-2 and TRBJ2-7; D may be TRBD2 (6 bases). V was clipped by 6 bases and J by 0 bases, with 15 bases between them. The CDR3 length is 15 residues. CDR1 is SGHTA, CDR2 FQGNSA, per germline. The CDR3 region has the DNA TGTGCCAGCAGTCAATCGGGACTCTTCTCCTACGAGCAGTACTTC. It specifies CASSQSGLFSYEQYF.

The V and J genes are TRBV15 and TRBJ1-5; D is perhaps TRBD1 (6 bases). Trimming shortened V by 3 bases and J by 3 bases, and 9 bases separated the two germline ends. CDR1 and CDR2 from the germline V gene are LNHNV and YYDKDF (reference sequence). This CDR3 has 14 amino acids. The DNA of the CDR3 is TGTGCCACCAGCAGTCAGGGGCTCAATCAGCCCCAGCATTTT. It specifies CATSSQGLNQPQHF.

The table lists this clone with a few counts. The V call is TRBV3-1 (or the pseudogene TRBV3-2), the J call TRBJ1-1; 7 bases line up with TRBD1. The CDR3 is 14 amino acids. The V segment lost 3 bases and the J segment 6 bases; nucleotides outside the gene matches: 7. CDR1 and CDR2 (germline): LGHDT, YNNKEL (reference sequence). The CDR3 loop reads CASSQVDRASEAFF. DNA for the CDR3: TGTGCCAGCAGCCAGGTAGACAGGGCCTCTGAAGCTTTCTTT.

V is TRBV28 and J is TRBJ2-1; 8 bases match TRBD2. CDR1 MDHEN and CDR2 SYDVKM come from the germline V gene. V lost 2 bases to trimming and J lost 9 bases; unmatched junction nucleotides: 9. The length of the CDR3 is 15 residues. Here the CDR3 DNA reads TGTGCCAGCAGTTTACTTGTCGGGGGGGGCGGTGAGCAGTTCTTC. Protein sequence: CASSLLVGGGGEQFF.

The chain links TRBV5-1 to TRBJ1-4, with unresolved D. CDR3 length: 14 residues. V lost 7 bases, J lost 8 bases, and 18 bases lay in between. CDR1 is SGHRS and CDR2 is YFSETQ in the germline V gene. CDR3 bases: TGCGCCAGCTCCGTGACGGCTCCGGGGGAAAAACTGTTTTTT. This sequence encodes CASSVTAPGEKLFF.

The table lists this clone with a count of one. The V gene is TRBV18, the J gene TRBJ2-1; TRBD1 matches at 9 bases. This CDR3 has 15 residues. J gave up 5 bases and V 3 bases, and 5 bases lay outside the gene matches. Germline loops: CDR1 KGHSH, CDR2 LQKENI. In DNA, the CDR3 is TGTGCCAGCTCACCCAGGACAGGGGAAAACAATGAGCAGTTCTTC. Translation gives CASSPRTGENNEQFF.